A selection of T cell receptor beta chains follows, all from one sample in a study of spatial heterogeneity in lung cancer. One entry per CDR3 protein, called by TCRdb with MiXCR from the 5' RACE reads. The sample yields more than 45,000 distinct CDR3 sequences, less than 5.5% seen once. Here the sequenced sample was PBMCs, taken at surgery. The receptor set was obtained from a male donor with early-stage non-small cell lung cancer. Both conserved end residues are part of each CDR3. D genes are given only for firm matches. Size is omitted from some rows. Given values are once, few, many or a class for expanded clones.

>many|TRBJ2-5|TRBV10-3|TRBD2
TGTGCCATCAGTGAACTCCCCGCGGGAGGCCAGACCCAGTACTTC
CAISELPAGGQTQYF
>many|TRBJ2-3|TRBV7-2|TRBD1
TGTGCCAGCAGCCGGGACAGGGATGAAGATACGCAGTATTTT
CASSRDRDEDTQYF
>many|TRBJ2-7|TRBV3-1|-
TGTGCCAGCAGCCAGGCCCGCAGACGTGAGCAGTACTTC
CASSQARRREQYF
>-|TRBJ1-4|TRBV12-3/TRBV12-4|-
TGTGCCAGCAGTTTAAAAGGCGACAAACTGTTTTTT
CASSLKGDKLFF
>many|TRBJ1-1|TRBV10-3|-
TGTGCCATCAGGGATTCGGGACAGAACACTGAAGCTTTCTTT
CAIRDSGQNTEAFF
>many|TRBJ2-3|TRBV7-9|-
TGTGCCAGCAGCTTACTAATAGGGGCAGATACGCAGTATTTT
CASSLLIGADTQYF
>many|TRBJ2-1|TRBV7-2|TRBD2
TGTGCCAGCAGCTCCCGGGGGACTAGCGGGAGCGAGCAGTTCTTC
CASSSRGTSGSEQFF
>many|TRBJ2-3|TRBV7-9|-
TGTGCCAGCAGCCGGTTAGGGACTCTTCCGTATACGCAGTATTTT
CASSRLGTLPYTQYF
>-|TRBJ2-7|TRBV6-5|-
TGTGCCAGCACCACACTCTGGGATGGGGAGCAGTACTTC
CASTTLWDGEQYF
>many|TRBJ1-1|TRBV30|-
TGTGCCTGGAGTGCTACAGAGAACACTGAAGCTTTCTTT
CAWSATENTEAFF
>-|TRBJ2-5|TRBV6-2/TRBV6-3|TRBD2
TGTGCCAGCAGCCAGTTGTTGGCGGGAGGAGAGACCCAGTACTTC
CASSQLLAGGETQYF
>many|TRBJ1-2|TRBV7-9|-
TGTGCCAGCAGCTTAGATGGACGGAGCTTC
CASSLDGRSF
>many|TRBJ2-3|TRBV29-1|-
TGCAGCGTCCAGCCTGTGGACGTAAGTCCCACAGATACGCAGTATTTT
CSVQPVDVSPTDTQYF
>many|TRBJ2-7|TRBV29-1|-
TGCAGCGTCGAGGAGGGCGACTCCTACGAGCAGTACTTC
CSVEEGDSYEQYF
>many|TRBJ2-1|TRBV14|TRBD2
TGTGCCAGCAGCCAAGTTGGGGGGAGGGAGTACAATGAGCAGTTCTTC
CASSQVGGREYNEQFF
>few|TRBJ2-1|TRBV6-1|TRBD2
TGTGCCAGCAGTGAAGGGACTAGCGGGAGCAAGGAGTTCTTC
CASSEGTSGSKEFF
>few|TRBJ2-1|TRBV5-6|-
TGTGCCAGCAGCTCGAGGGTTCGGTTGGGTGAGCAGTTCTTC
CASSSRVRLGEQFF
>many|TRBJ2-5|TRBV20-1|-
TGCAGTGCACAGGAGTTCAGGGAGACCCAGTACTTC
CSAQEFRETQYF
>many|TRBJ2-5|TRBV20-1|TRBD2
TGCAGTGCTGGAGGTACTAGCGGGAGGCAAGAGACCCAGTACTTC
CSAGGTSGRQETQYF
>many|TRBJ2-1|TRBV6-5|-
TGTGCCAGCAGCAGAGGGGGGCATGAGCAGTTCTTC
CASSRGGHEQFF
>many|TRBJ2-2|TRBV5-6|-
TGTGCCAGCAGCTTCTTTCAGGGTCCGATGGGCACCGGGGAGCTGTTTTTT
CASSFFQGPMGTGELFF
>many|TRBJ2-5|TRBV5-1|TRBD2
TGCGCAAGCAAGCAGCGGGAGGGCCAAGAGACCCAGTACTTC
CASKQREGQETQYF
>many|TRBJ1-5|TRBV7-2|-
TGTGCCAGCAGCCCCAATTCAGGGGAATGGCAGCCCCAGCATTTT
CASSPNSGEWQPQHF
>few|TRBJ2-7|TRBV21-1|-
TGTGCCAGCAGCAAGAATAGGACTACAGCCTACGAGCAGTACTTC
CASSKNRTTAYEQYF
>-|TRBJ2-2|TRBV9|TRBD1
TGTGCCAGCAGCGTCGATCGAGGGGGCGAGCTGTTTTTT
CASSVDRGGELFF
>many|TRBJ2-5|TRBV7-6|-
TGTGCCAGCAGCCCCTTGGGCGGGGAGACCCAGTACTTC
CASSPLGGETQYF
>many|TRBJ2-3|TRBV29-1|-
TGCAGCGTTGAAGTTTCAGGGAAAGATACGCAGTATTTT
CSVEVSGKDTQYF
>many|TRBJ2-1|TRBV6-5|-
TGTGCCAGCAGTTACTCTCCCGTAGAGGGGTTTTCCTACAATGAGCAGTTCTTC
CASSYSPVEGFSYNEQFF
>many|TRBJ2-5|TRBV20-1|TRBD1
TGCAGTGCCAAGGACAGGGGCGAGACCCAGTACTTC
CSAKDRGETQYF
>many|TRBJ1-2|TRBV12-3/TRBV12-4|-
TGTGCCAGCAGTCCCGACAGCTATGGCTACACCTTC
CASSPDSYGYTF